This TCR beta chain was observed in a study of blood T cell repertoires in COVID-19. About the research overall: The United States, Italy and Spain provided the acute and convalescent COVID-19 samples. From T cells, B-cell-depleted T cells, or PBMCs came the material, which was cDNA or gDNA.

In the study's own analysis: By means of reference gene primer amplification, nucleated cell counts were estimated. The protocol was immunoSEQ multiplex PCR, while the TCRdb copy is restricted to in-frame clones and leaves out a portion. For V, J and clone size, that table is used; D and trimming come from the DNA. The sample lists about 110,000 clones, 60% to 85% occurring once. This clone was seen many times. The CDR3 is 17 residues long. Trimming shortened V by 5 bases and J by 0 bases, and 14 bases separated the two germline ends. Germline CDR1 reads LNHDA; CDR2 reads SQIVND (reference sequence). The clonotype comes from a woman between 40 and 55 years old with acute or convalescent COVID-19. The chain couples TRBV19 to TRBJ2-6; a weak D match, TRBD1 (6 bases). The specimen sequenced was peripheral blood. The DNA of the CDR3 is TGTGCCAGTAGTCCCCAGGGACATTTCTCTGGGGCCAACGTCCTGACTTTC. It is translated as CASSPQGHFSGANVLTF.